A selection of T cell receptor beta chains follows, all from one sample in a study of tumor-infiltrating lymphocytes in oesophageal squamous cell carcinoma. Using its own MiXCR run on the PCR reads, TCRdb lists one record per CDR3 protein. The sample shows more than 10,000 distinct CDR3 sequences, about half of them seen only once. Sequenced material: normal esophageal tissue next to the tumor. Source of these receptors: a male donor with esophageal squamous cell carcinoma. Both conserved end residues are part of each CDR3. The D gene is left open where the match is weak. Size is stated for part of the rows, as once, few or many counts, or as a class when the clone is expanded.

D,size,J,length,V,CDR3,DNA
-,-,TRBJ2-7,14,TRBV7-2,CASSLDSSNNEQYF,TGTGCCAGCAGCTTAGATAGCAGCAACAATGAGCAGTACTTC
TRBD2,many,TRBJ2-1,16,TRBV5-1,CASSSQPSGSYNEQFF,TGCGCCAGCAGCTCCCAACCTAGCGGATCCTACAATGAGCAGTTCTTC
-,-,TRBJ2-3,14,TRBV7-2,CASSLLAYTGELYF,TGTGCCAGCAGCTTACTAGCGTACACCGGGGAGCTGTACTTC
TRBD1,few,TRBJ2-5,16,TRBV7-2,CASSLGAGTGQETQYF,TGTGCCAGCAGCTTAGGGGCCGGGACAGGGCAAGAGACCCAGTACTTC
TRBD2,-,TRBJ2-3,17,TRBV6-1,CASSYHQLAGFTDTQYF,TGTGCCAGCAGTTACCACCAACTAGCGGGTTTCACAGATACGCAGTATTTT
-,-,TRBJ1-1,12,TRBV12-3/TRBV12-4,CASSRDNSRRFF,TGTGCCAGCAGTCGAGACAATTCCCGTCGCTTCTTT
TRBD1,-,TRBJ2-2,15,TRBV9,CASDAGTGATGELFF,TGTGCCAGCGATGCCGGGACAGGGGCTACCGGGGAGCTGTTTTTT
TRBD1,-,TRBJ2-1,15,TRBV2,CASSRDRGYSNEQFF,TGTGCCAGCAGCAGGGACAGGGGGTATAGCAATGAGCAGTTCTTC
TRBD2,-,TRBJ2-3,19,TRBV5-6,CASSLDRLGLAGVIDTQYF,TGTGCCAGCAGCTTGGACAGATTAGGACTAGCGGGAGTAATAGATACGCAGTATTTT
-,-,TRBJ2-3,13,TRBV11-3,CASSSETRDTQYF,TGTGCCAGCAGCTCCGAGACGAGGGATACGCAGTATTTT
TRBD1,few,TRBJ2-1,16,TRBV20-1,CSAPLDQGANNSPLHF,TGCAGTGCCCCCCTGGATCAGGGGGCGAATAATTCACCCCTCCACTTC
-,-,TRBJ2-1,14,TRBV12-3/TRBV12-4,CASSFILGFREQFF,TGTGCCAGCAGTTTTATCTTGGGTTTTCGAGAGCAGTTCTTC
-,medium-sized,TRBJ2-7,12,TRBV7-2,CASSLSAYEQYF,TGTGCCAGCAGCTTATCAGCGTACGAGCAGTACTTC
-,-,TRBJ2-3,17,TRBV7-2,CASTQGGRQGGADTQYF,TGTGCCAGCACCCAAGGGGGGAGACAGGGAGGTGCAGATACGCAGTATTTT
TRBD2,-,TRBJ2-5,13,TRBV12-3/TRBV12-4,CASGLARGETQYF,TGTGCCAGTGGACTAGCGCGGGGAGAGACCCAGTACTTC
-,few,TRBJ2-5,15,TRBV7-6,CASSLVRTEQETQYF,TGTGCCAGCAGCTTGGTTCGAACAGAACAAGAGACCCAGTACTTC
TRBD1,few,TRBJ1-1,15,TRBV6-1,CASSYGQGSSTEAFF,TGTGCCAGCAGTTACGGACAGGGTAGTAGCACTGAAGCTTTCTTT
-,few,TRBJ1-1,13,TRBV19,CASSPRDRTEAFF,TGTGCCAGTAGCCCCCGGGACCGCACTGAAGCTTTCTTT
-,-,TRBJ2-7,14,TRBV11-2,CASSLGGMWYEQYF,TGTGCCAGCAGCTTGGGGGGTATGTGGTACGAGCAGTACTTC
TRBD1,-,TRBJ2-2,15,TRBV7-3,CASRPGQGGTGELFF,TGTGCCAGCAGACCGGGACAGGGGGGCACCGGGGAGCTGTTTTTT
TRBD1,many,TRBJ2-7,15,TRBV6-1,CASSRRGTGVNEQYF,TGTGCCAGCAGTAGACGCGGGACAGGAGTTAACGAGCAGTACTTC
TRBD1,-,TRBJ2-7,14,TRBV19,CASSSNRGAYEQYF,TGTGCCAGTAGTTCCAACAGGGGGGCCTACGAGCAGTACTTC
-,-,TRBJ2-3,14,TRBV28,CASSFLQGTDTQYF,TGTGCCAGCAGTTTTCTACAGGGCACAGATACGCAGTATTTT
TRBD1,-,TRBJ2-7,14,TRBV7-2,CASSRQGGVYEQYF,TGTGCCAGCAGCCGACAGGGGGGAGTCTACGAGCAGTACTTC
-,-,TRBJ2-5,11,TRBV7-9,CASSLAPLRFF,TGTGCCAGCAGCTTAGCTCCCCTGAGGTTCTTC
TRBD2,medium-sized,TRBJ2-4,17,TRBV28,CASSFPSGGAAKNIQYF,TGTGCCAGCAGTTTCCCTAGCGGGGGGGCCGCCAAAAACATTCAGTACTTC
TRBD2,-,TRBJ2-1,13,TRBV28,CASTPGGYNEQFF,TGTGCCAGCACCCCGGGGGGATACAATGAGCAGTTCTTC
TRBD2,few,TRBJ2-5,16,TRBV7-6,CASSLRTSGRKETQYF,TGTGCCAGCAGCCTCCGGACTAGCGGGAGAAAAGAGACCCAGTACTTC
-,-,TRBJ2-1,15,TRBV27,CASKNRGRTYNEQFF,TGTGCCAGCAAAAATCGGGGGCGAACCTACAATGAGCAGTTCTTC
TRBD1,-,TRBJ1-2,15,TRBV7-9,CASSLATQTGHGYTF,TGTGCCAGCAGCTTAGCTACTCAGACAGGGCACGGCTACACCTTC
-,-,TRBJ2-1,12,TRBV10-2,CASSESANEQFF,TGCGCCAGCAGTGAGTCGGCCAATGAGCAGTTCTTC
TRBD1,few,TRBJ2-7,18,TRBV7-6,CASSSTLGGTGTGGEQYF,TGTGCCAGCAGCTCCACCCTCGGTGGGACAGGGACAGGAGGGGAGCAGTACTTC
-,-,TRBJ2-1,14,TRBV11-3,CASTLETGLDEQFF,TGTGCCAGCACCCTAGAGACGGGATTGGATGAGCAGTTCTTC
TRBD2,-,TRBJ2-5,14,TRBV12-3/TRBV12-4,CASSRLAGRETQYF,TGTGCCAGCAGCAGACTAGCGGGGAGAGAGACCCAGTACTTC
-,-,TRBJ1-2,17,TRBV7-2,CASSALADPQGRDGYTF,TGTGCCAGCAGCGCTCTAGCCGACCCCCAGGGCCGGGATGGCTACACCTTC
TRBD2,-,TRBJ2-1,14,TRBV10-3,CAISSGDLAGEQFF,TGTGCCATCAGTAGCGGGGACTTAGCGGGTGAGCAGTTCTTC
-,-,TRBJ2-7,12,TRBV6-1,CASLAGDSPLHF,TGTGCCAGCTTGGCGGGTGATTCACCCCTCCACTTC
TRBD2,few,TRBJ2-3,13,TRBV12-3/TRBV12-4,CASSSGLGNTQYF,TGTGCCAGCAGTTCGGGACTAGGAAATACGCAGTATTTT
-,-,TRBJ2-5,12,TRBV20-1,CSASASQETQYF,TGCAGTGCTAGCGCTAGCCAAGAGACCCAGTACTTC
TRBD2,few,TRBJ2-5,15,TRBV6-8,CASRGTSGRQETQYF,TGTGCCAGCAGGGGGACTAGCGGGAGGCAAGAGACCCAGTACTTC
TRBD2,-,TRBJ2-3,15,TRBV7-2,CASRHGTSGRDTQYF,TGTGCCAGCAGGCATGGGACTAGTGGCAGGGATACGCAGTATTTT
-,-,TRBJ2-7,11,TRBV7-8,CASSFKYEQYF,TGTGCCAGCAGCTTTAAGTACGAGCAGTACTTC
TRBD1,-,TRBJ2-7,13,TRBV19,CATKGTGTYEQYF,TGTGCCACCAAGGGGACAGGGACCTACGAGCAGTACTTC
-,medium-sized,TRBJ2-3,17,TRBV7-9,CASSPGDRSFSTDTQYF,TGTGCCAGCAGCCCAGGAGACAGGAGCTTTTCCACAGATACGCAGTATTTT
TRBD1,-,TRBJ2-3,13,TRBV6-5,CASSDRETDTQYF,TGTGCCAGCAGTGACAGGGAAACAGATACGCAGTATTTT